This entry describes one T cell receptor beta chain. The data originate from a study of blood T cell repertoires in COVID-19. The wider study: In each case, the material was cDNA or gDNA derived from T cells, B-cell-depleted T cells, or PBMCs.

Trimming cost V 0 bases and J 2 bases, with 10 bases left between them. There are 15 residues in the CDR3. The germline V gene has CDR1 MGHRA and CDR2 YSYEKL. Libraries were prepared by immunoSEQ multiplex PCR; TCRdb keeps only in-frame clonotypes and omits some of them. The sample consists of about 230,000 clones, 65% to 90% of them appearing once. The chain uses TRBV4-1 and TRBJ1-1; no clear D gene. The clonotype originates from a woman aged 45-65 years with acute or convalescent COVID-19. Sequencing was performed on peripheral blood. The CDR3 region is CASSQESRTNTEAFF. The CDR3 DNA is TGCGCCAGCAGCCAAGAGAGCCGGACTAACACTGAAGCTTTCTTT.